These 29 T cell receptor beta chains were sequenced from one sample in a study of relationships among human T cell subsets. From mRNA, alpha and beta CDR3 regions were amplified using semiquantitative ARM-PCR. ARM-PCR used tagged nested gene-specific primers, then communal superprimers for exponential amplification. TCRdb used MiXCR to reprocess the multiplex PCR reads, holding one entry per CDR3 protein. Of 13,000 to 15,000 distinct CDR3 sequences listed, less than 65% were seen once; the top ten hold 2.1%. CD4+ cells were positively selected first, then anti-CD25 beads isolated CD4+CD25+ regulatory T cells. Input material: Tregs sorted from blood. The source is a man aged 35 to 55 in good health.

This chain joins TRBV6-1 and TRBJ2-7; 7 positions match TRBD2. V lost 2 bases, J lost 4 bases, and 11 bases stayed unmatched. This CDR3 contains 16 residues. CDR1 is MNHNS and CDR2 is SASEGT in the germline V gene. The CDR3 loop reads CASSEPGRRGGYEQYF. The CDR3 region has the DNA TGTGCCAGCAGTGAACCTGGCCGCCGGGGAGGGTACGAGCAGTACTTC.

The CDR3 sequence: CSARGGVLETQYF. Written as DNA, the CDR3 is TGCAGTGCTAGAGGGGGGGTATTGGAGACCCAGTACTTC. This chain links TRBV20-1 with TRBJ2-5; D is possibly TRBD2 (6 bases). The CDR3 is 13 amino acids. V was clipped by 1 base and J by 5 bases, with 11 bases between them. Germline V gives CDR1 DFQATT, CDR2 SNEGSKA (reference sequence).

J is TRBJ2-1 and V is TRBV5-6; possibly TRBD2 for D (5 bases). Germline values: CDR1 SGHDT, CDR2 YYEEEE. The CDR3 loop spans 15 amino acids. With 0 bases removed from V and 9 bases from J, the gap between germline ends came to 16 bases. The CDR3 loop reads CASSLGGPGTIEQFF. DNA for the CDR3: TGTGCCAGCAGCTTGGGAGGGCCGGGCACAATTGAGCAGTTCTTC.

The chain combines TRBV6-6 with TRBJ1-1; no clear D gene. CDR3 length equals 17 residues. With 3 bases removed from V and 0 bases from J, the gap between germline ends came to 17 bases. The germline V gene encodes CDR1 MNHNY and CDR2 SVGAGI (reference sequence). The CDR3 here is CASSYGGLSSMNTEAFF. The CDR3 DNA reads as TGTGCCAGCAGTTATGGTGGTTTGAGCAGTATGAACACTGAAGCTTTCTTT.

The rearrangement uses TRBV6-1 and TRBJ1-5; D is possibly TRBD1 (5 bases). CDR1 and CDR2 from the germline V gene are MNHNS and SASEGT. This CDR3 spans 19 amino acids. Trimming cost V 2 bases and J 8 bases, with 28 bases left between them. CDR3 bases: TGTGCCAGCAGTGAATTGCGGACACGTACCCTGTCCGCGAGGGAGCCCCAGCATTTT. It codes for CASSELRTRTLSAREPQHF.

The genes are TRBV19 and TRBJ2-7; 12 nucleotides agree with TRBD2. CDR1 and CDR2 (germline): LNHDA, SQIVND (reference sequence). V shed 5 bases and J 2 bases; nucleotides not matched to a gene: 4. This CDR3 region has 15 residues. The CDR3 is CASSLGTSGPYEQYF. CDR3 DNA sequence: TGTGCCAGTAGTCTAGGGACTAGCGGGCCCTACGAGCAGTACTTC.

There are a few counts of this clonotype. The chain carries TRBV12-3 or TRBV12-4 and TRBJ1-2; D is undetermined. The ends were cut back, 5 bases at V and 8 bases at J, with 15 bases in the middle. The CDR3 is 13 residues long. For the CDR3, the DNA is TGTGCCAGCAGTCCGGGGTCCCAAGGAGGCTACACCTTC. Protein product: CASSPGSQGGYTF.

This clonotype was seen only a few times. The rearrangement links TRBV6-5 to TRBJ1-5; D call uncertain. Per germline, CDR1 MNHEY and CDR2 SVGAGI. The germline V and J ends were trimmed by 9 bases and 6 bases, with 21 bases remaining between them. The CDR3 is 15 residues long. CDR3 sequence: CASASRGQASQPQHF. CDR3 DNA sequence: TGTGCCAGTGCGTCCCGTGGGCAGGCTAGTCAGCCCCAGCATTTT.

The chain links TRBV20-1 to TRBJ2-7; 8 positions match TRBD2. This CDR3 is 14 amino acids long. V was pared by 6 bases and J by 0 bases, with 7 bases of the junction left unmatched. The V gene's germline CDR1 is DFQATT and CDR2 SNEGSKA (reference sequence). CDR3 DNA sequence: TGCAGTGCCCCCGGGACTAGGAGCTCCTACGAGCAGTACTTC. Residues: CSAPGTRSSYEQYF.

This chain joins TRBV6-6 and TRBJ2-3; D is uncertain. The CDR3 extends over 13 amino acids. The ends were cut back, 5 bases at V and 2 bases at J, with 8 bases in the middle. Germline lookup yields CDR1 MNHNY and CDR2 SVGAGI (reference sequence). The CDR3 DNA reads as TGTGCCAGCAGTCCTATTTTCACAGATACGCAGTATTTT. It is translated as CASSPIFTDTQYF.

The chain has TRBV6-6 and TRBJ2-5; 9 positions match TRBD2. The CDR3 length is 16 residues. Trimming removed 6 bases from V and 5 bases from J; junction bases left unmatched: 13. Germline values: CDR1 MNHNY, CDR2 SVGAGI (reference sequence). CDR3 sequence reads: CASSLWRGGIGETQYF. The CDR3 coding sequence is TGTGCCAGCAGCCTCTGGCGGGGGGGCATCGGGGAGACCCAGTACTTC.

This clonotype came up once. The rearrangement joins TRBV20-1 to TRBJ2-4; D uncertain. The CDR3 is 14 residues long. Germline CDR1 reads DFQATT; CDR2 reads SNEGSKA (reference sequence). V lost 3 bases and J lost 1, with 10 bases in between. Written as DNA, the CDR3 is TGCAGTGCTAGGTGGAAGGGCGCCAAAAACATTCAGTACTTC. Its translation: CSARWKGAKNIQYF.

This clonotype occurred a few times. In DNA form, the CDR3 reads TGTGCCAGCAGTGATCTGGGCTCTGGGGCCAACGTCCTGACTTTC. Protein product: CASSDLGSGANVLTF. The chain uses TRBV27 and TRBJ2-6, with D unclear. The CDR3 runs to 15 residues. Deletions cut 5 bases from V and 0 bases from J, with 8 bases between. Germline V CDR1 and CDR2: MNHEY, SMNVEV (reference sequence).

V and J are TRBV28 and TRBJ1-2; D is perhaps TRBD1 (5 bases). Germline V lookup: CDR1 MDHEN, CDR2 SYDVKM. There are 21 residues in the CDR3. V was cut by 1 base and J by 4 bases, with 31 bases left in between. CDR3 coding DNA: TGTGCCAGCAGTTTATTGGGGGTAGTAAATGCGGAGAGGAGGGGAGGCTATGGCTACACCTTC. It codes for CASSLLGVVNAERRGGYGYTF.

This clonotype was found a few times. The V call is TRBV7-9, the J call TRBJ2-7, with a tentative D call TRBD2 (6 bases). Germline CDR1 and CDR2: SEHNR and FQNEAQ (reference sequence). The CDR3 has 14 amino acids. Trimming pared 3 bases from V and 0 bases from J, leaving 9 bases between. In nucleotides, the CDR3 is TGTGCCAGCAGCTTTGGGGGGAGCTCCTACGAGCAGTACTTC. Translated, it gives CASSFGGSSYEQYF.

V and J are TRBV20-1 and TRBJ2-6, with D maybe TRBD2 (5 bases). The germline gives CDR1 DFQATT, CDR2 SNEGSKA (reference sequence). CDR3 length: 14 residues. CDR3 bases: TGCAGCCCCGGGAAGCTTTCTGGGGCCAACGTCCTGACTTTC. Translating it yields CSPGKLSGANVLTF.

The V gene is TRBV25-1, the J gene TRBJ2-5; TRBD1 might be the D (6 bases). Trimming removed 2 bases from V and 7 bases from J, with 14 bases in between. The CDR3 is 14 amino acids. Germline lookup yields CDR1 MGHDK and CDR2 SYGVNS. For the CDR3, the DNA is TGTGCCAGCAGTGAAAGGACATCCAGGGGGACCCAGTACTTC. Its translation: CASSERTSRGTQYF.

The rearrangement uses TRBV12-3 or TRBV12-4 and TRBJ1-5; 7 bases are shared with TRBD1. The CDR3 extends over 13 amino acids. V lost 7 bases to trimming and J lost 9 bases; unmatched junction nucleotides: 9. The CDR3 sequence is CASTPGTARPQHF. The CDR3, as DNA: TGTGCCAGCACTCCCGGGACAGCCCGGCCCCAGCATTTT.

The J gene is TRBJ2-7, the V gene TRBV7-9; TRBD1 matches at 10 bases. V lost 5 bases, J lost 6 bases, and 7 bases stayed unmatched. Germline CDR1 is SEHNR and CDR2 is FQNEAQ (reference sequence). This CDR3 is 14 amino acids long. As DNA, the CDR3 is TGTGCCAGCAGCGTCGGACAGGGGGTAGGCGAGCAGTACTTC. Translating it yields CASSVGQGVGEQYF.

The V gene is TRBV11-1, the J gene TRBJ2-7; 9 nucleotides line up with TRBD2. J gave up 3 bases and V 5 bases, and 5 bases lay outside the gene matches. Germline values: CDR1 SGHAT, CDR2 FQDESV (reference sequence). The CDR3 is 14 residues long. The CDR3 loop reads CASSRREGLYEQYF. The CDR3 DNA follows: TGTGCCAGCAGCCGGCGGGAGGGCCTCTACGAGCAGTACTTC.

By its share, this clonotype is medium-sized. The chain has TRBV28 and TRBJ1-2, with a weak D call TRBD1 (5 bases). The CDR3 is made up of 15 amino acids. Germline CDR1 MDHEN, CDR2 SYDVKM. Trimming cost V 4 bases and J 6 bases, with 18 bases left between them. The CDR3 nucleotides are TGTGCCAGCAGTTCCTCCGGGACGGACCTTCATGGCTACACCTTC. Protein: CASSSSGTDLHGYTF.

This clonotype has only one observation. V is TRBV6-2 or TRBV6-3 and J is TRBJ2-3; the match to TRBD2 covers 8 bases. V lost 6 bases and J lost 0; bases outside the gene matches: 2. Germline V gives CDR1 MNHEY, CDR2 SVGEGT. The CDR3 runs 14 residues. For the CDR3, the DNA is TGTGCCAGCAGAACTAGCGGTAGCACAGATACGCAGTATTTT. Translated: CASRTSGSTDTQYF.

This clonotype was seen more than once but under ten times. The J gene is TRBJ2-1, the V gene TRBV12-3 or TRBV12-4; TRBD1 matches at 8 bases. J gave up 4 bases and V 5 bases, and 7 bases lay outside the gene matches. This CDR3 comprises 15 residues. The CDR3 region is CASSTGTGEYNEQFF. The CDR3 coding sequence is TGTGCCAGCAGTACTGGGACAGGAGAGTACAATGAGCAGTTCTTC.

The chain recombines TRBV21-1 with TRBJ2-4; the DNA was not used to check the table's D call, TRBD1. TRBV21-1 is a listed pseudogene. The CDR3 has 17 residues. CDR3 DNA sequence: TGTGCCAGCAGCTCCCGACCGGGACAGAACACGGTGGACATTCAGTACTTC. Translation: CASSSRPGQNTVDIQYF.

The chain combines TRBV27 with TRBJ2-1; 10 nucleotides agree with TRBD2. The CDR3 runs 15 residues. V was clipped by 5 bases and J by 6 bases; unmatched bases: 7. The V gene's germline CDR1 is MNHEY and CDR2 SMNVEV (reference sequence). The CDR3: CASSPQGLALNEQFF. DNA of the CDR3: TGTGCCAGCAGTCCCCAGGGACTAGCGCTCAATGAGCAGTTCTTC.

This chain connects TRBV10-3 to TRBJ2-3, with D possibly matching TRBD1 (6 bases). Germline V gives CDR1 ENHRY, CDR2 SYGVKD. This CDR3 has 13 residues. The germline V and J ends were trimmed by 6 bases and 4 bases, with 11 bases remaining between them. The CDR3, as DNA: TGTGCCATCAGAAGGACAGCTCCAGATACGCAGTATTTT. Its protein product is CAIRRTAPDTQYF.

V is TRBV4-2 and J is TRBJ1-4; D is unresolved. The CDR3 loop spans 14 amino acids. From germline, CDR1 is LGHNA and CDR2 YNFKEQ. V gave up 0 bases and J gave up 7 bases, with 9 bases separating them. This chain's CDR3 is CASSQDRTGEKLFF. The DNA for the CDR3 is TGTGCCAGCAGCCAAGATCGGACGGGTGAAAAACTGTTTTTT.

The chain employs TRBV29-1 and TRBJ2-7; D perhaps matches TRBD2 (5 bases). V was cut by 4 bases and J by 3 bases, with 16 bases left in between. This CDR3 has 14 amino acids. Germline loops: CDR1 SQVTM, CDR2 ANQGSEA. DNA of the CDR3: TGCAGCGTTGCTCAGAGACGGGCGGGCTACGAGCAGTACTTC. This codes for CSVAQRRAGYEQYF.

This chain links TRBV10-3 with TRBJ2-3; the D gene is possibly TRBD2 (6 bases). Per germline, CDR1 ENHRY and CDR2 SYGVKD. The V end was cut by 2 bases, the J end by 0 bases, with 12 bases between. The CDR3 covers 16 residues. The chain's CDR3 is CAISEQAGLSTDTQYF. The CDR3 coding sequence is TGTGCCATCAGTGAGCAAGCGGGCCTTAGCACAGATACGCAGTATTTT.